Reported below is one TCR beta chain. These data belong to a study of blood T cell repertoires in COVID-19. The ends were cut back, 0 bases at V and 0 bases at J, with 12 bases in the middle. Germline CDR1 reads MNHNS; CDR2 reads SASEGT. The CDR3 runs to 17 residues. The method was immunoSEQ multiplex PCR; TCRdb's version includes in-frame clones alone and lacks a portion of them. The sample carries some 230,000 clones, 82% recorded once. The TCR comes from an elderly woman with COVID-19, enrolled during active disease. The V gene is TRBV6-1, the J gene TRBJ2-1; D is possibly TRBD2 (6 bases). Sequenced input: peripheral blood. The CDR3 bases are TGTGCCAGCAGTGAAGCGGCAGGGAGGCTCTCCTACAATGAGCAGTTCTTC. This codes for CASSEAAGRLSYNEQFF.